Described below is a single TCR beta chain sequence and its context. This record comes from a study of cytomegalovirus exposure and HLA in healthy donors. The PCR employed 60 Vbeta primers together with 13 Jbeta primers. Clones were read by immunoSEQ multiplex PCR, and TCRdb kept only the in-frame ones, dropping some. The listing contains over 45,000 clones. Germline CDR1 SGHRS, CDR2 YFSETQ. Trimming shortened V by 0 bases and J by 2 bases, and 9 bases separated the two germline ends. The CDR3 has 15 amino acids. The clonotype comes from a woman between 18 and 29 years old in good health and CMV-seronegative. This chain connects TRBV5-1 to TRBJ1-5; tentatively, D is TRBD1 (5 bases). The sequenced sample was PBMCs. CDR3 bases: TGCGCCAGCAGCTTGGGACAGCCCGGCAATCAGCCCCAGCATTTT. It translates to CASSLGQPGNQPQHF.